Below are 5 T cell receptor beta chains sequenced from a single sample in a study of T-cell memory formation after mild COVID-19. TCRdb re-analysed the 5' RACE reads in MiXCR, keeping a single row per CDR3 protein. The table shows around 340,000 distinct CDR3 sequences, with 10% to 15% occurring only once. What was sequenced was PBMCs or a T cell subset sorted from them (not recorded which). The origin of the receptors is a man aged 18 to 35 who had mild COVID-19 (a few samples of this study predate the infection). Cell type and time point are not known.

This clonotype was recorded a few times. This rearrangement joins TRBV20-1 to TRBJ2-7; D ambiguous. CDR3 size: 13 residues. CDR1 and CDR2 (germline): DFQATT, SNEGSKA (reference sequence). The V end lost 3 bases, the J end lost 1 base, and 10 bases lay between the germline ends. The CDR3 DNA reads as TGCAGTGCTAGTAGTAAAATGTCCTACGAGCAGTACTTC. This encodes CSASSKMSYEQYF.

This clonotype appeared a few times. The V and J genes are TRBV6-1 and TRBJ1-2; D is uncertain. This CDR3 is 15 amino acids long. Trimming removed 0 bases from V and 8 bases from J, with 16 bases in between. Germline V gene data show CDR1 as MNHNS and CDR2 as SASEGT. This chain's CDR3 is CASSEAYTREFGYTF. As DNA, the CDR3 is TGTGCCAGCAGTGAAGCTTATACTCGGGAGTTCGGCTACACCTTC.

V is TRBV6-2 or TRBV6-3 and J is TRBJ2-7; TRBD1 is a possible D gene (5 bases). V gave up 6 bases and J gave up 1 base, with 10 bases separating them. Germline assignment: CDR1 MNHEY and CDR2 SVGEGT. There are 13 residues in the CDR3. The CDR3 spells CASRETVSYEQYF. The CDR3 nucleotides read TGTGCCAGCAGGGAGACAGTTTCCTACGAGCAGTACTTC.

This clonotype appeared a few times. The J gene is TRBJ2-7, the V gene TRBV5-1, with TRBD1 identical over 11 bases. Germline CDR1 is SGHRS and CDR2 is YFSETQ. The V gene end was trimmed by 7 bases and the J gene end by 7 bases; junction bases not matched to a gene: 16. The CDR3 runs to 16 residues. CDR3 residues: CASPPQTDRGQGEQYV. DNA for the CDR3: TGCGCCAGCCCTCCTCAAACGGACAGGGGGCAGGGTGAGCAGTACGTC.

This clonotype was counted at least ten times. V is TRBV4-1 and J is TRBJ1-5; D uncertain. V was shortened by 0 bases and J by 3 bases, with 12 bases between the two germline ends. The germline gives CDR1 MGHRA, CDR2 YSYEKL. The CDR3 sequence is 16 residues long. Here the CDR3 DNA reads TGCGCCAGCAGCCAAGATCACGGGAACCTCAATCAGCCCCAGCATTTT. Protein: CASSQDHGNLNQPQHF.